This TCR beta chain was sequenced during a study of T-cell reconstitution after alpha-beta-depleted transplantation in children. This clonotype was detected only a few times. It was with unique molecular identifiers that the TCRbeta library was prepared. TCRdb re-analysed the PCR reads in MiXCR, keeping a single row per CDR3 protein. The table shows approximately 270,000 distinct CDR3 sequences, with roughly a quarter occurring only once. The specimen comprised PBMCs, mostly from graft donor cells, sampled 360 days after TCRalphabeta/CD19-depleted stem cell transplant. The receptor comes from a female patient aged 2 to 10 who had a stem cell transplant for congenital amegakaryocytic thrombocytopenia, so the T cells may come from the graft donor.

In DNA form, the CDR3 reads TGCGCCAGCAGCTTAAGACTGATATCTATCGGGTCACCCCTCCACTTT. Translating it yields CASSLRLISIGSPLHF. This chain joins TRBV5-1 and TRBJ1-6; D remains unclear. CDR1 and CDR2 (germline): SGHRS, YFSETQ. This CDR3 has 16 amino acids. V lost 2 bases and J 10 bases, leaving 19 bases between the germline ends.